This TCR beta chain was identified during a study of regulatory T cells in long-lasting Graves disease. Study conclusions and caveats: With approximately 2,500 shared public clonotypes, persistent patients exceeded new patients, who shared about a thousand.

Trimming took 4 bases from V and 5 from J, leaving 15 bases between them. Per germline, CDR1 MGHDK and CDR2 SYGVNS. The CDR3 extends over 14 amino acids. This clonotype was seen at least ten times. The antigen is undetermined. Investigators prepared the TCR beta libraries by applying iRepertoire HTBI primers and Arm-PCR of CDR3 regions. MiXCR was run by TCRdb on the multiplex PCR reads, yielding one entry per CDR3 protein. Seen here are 400,000 to 500,000 distinct CDR3 sequences, roughly a fifth observed once, and the top ten hold 14%. The time point denotes: persistent/refractory GD, antithyroid drugs over 5 years with positive TRAb. RNA from PBMCs was the source of the TCR library.

The specimen was peripheral blood mononuclear cells (PBMCs), collected when the disease was refractory, from a patient treated with antithyroid drugs. This TCR came from a female donor with Graves disease. The chain is built from TRBV25-1 and TRBJ2-7, with a weak D call TRBD2 (5 bases). The chain's CDR3 is CASSVEGLPNEQYF. The CDR3 region has the DNA TGTGCCAGCAGTGTCGAAGGACTCCCTAACGAGCAGTACTTC.